The T cell receptor (beta chain) described here comes from a study of T cells in Graves' hyperthyroidism and ophthalmopathy. Study details: The authors collected peripheral blood at initial diagnosis, before any treatment.

These patients, aged 18 to 65, had recently diagnosed hyperthyroidism lasting under 2 months. The CDR3 totals 13 residues. Trimming pared 1 base from V and 6 bases from J, leaving 9 bases between. The germline V gene encodes CDR1 MGHRA and CDR2 YSYEKL. This clonotype was seen ten or more times. Researchers amplified the TCR beta CDR3 regions from RNA transcripts. RT-PCR in the first round (using the HTBI primer set) targeted the TCR CDR3. Each CDR3 protein is one row after TCRdb ran MiXCR on the multiplex PCR reads. This table holds hundreds of thousands of distinct CDR3 sequences, around 15% found once.

The clonotype was recovered from a woman aged 18-29 years with Graves' hyperthyroidism. Source material: blood. This chain links TRBV4-1 with TRBJ1-1, with D maybe TRBD1 (5 bases). In nucleotides, the CDR3 is TGCGCCAGCAGCCAAGCCCGGGGGTCTGAAGCTTTCTTT. Translation gives CASSQARGSEAFF.